This TCR beta chain appears in the sequencing data of a study of CD8 T cells in ankylosing spondylitis. In TCRdb, the 5' RACE reads were re-called with MiXCR into one record per CDR3 protein. The data show 150,000 to 200,000 distinct CDR3 sequences, 10% to 15% seen once. This CDR3 is built from 15 residues. V gave up 4 bases and J gave up 6 bases, with 15 bases separating them. CDR1 and CDR2 (germline): LGHNA, YSLEER. Sequenced material: blood, either unsorted or a sorted T cell fraction (not recorded which). The sequence derives from a female donor with ankylosing spondylitis or in good health (not recorded which). V gene TRBV4-3 combines with J gene TRBJ2-2; D possibly uses TRBD1 or TRBD2 (6 bases each). The CDR3 DNA reads as TGCGCCAGCAGCCTAAGGGGGGTGGTCCCCGGGGAGCTGTTTTTT. Protein sequence: CASSLRGVVPGELFF.